The next 7 T cell receptor beta chains were all read from a single sample in a study of identical twins. Each CDR3 protein gets one entry after TCRdb re-called the 5' RACE reads with MiXCR. The data contain approximately 260,000 distinct CDR3 sequences, around 8.8% of them singletons. Separately, the same data were catalogued under a study of yellow fever vaccine responses in identical twins.

What was sequenced was CD8+ T cells sorted from blood. The origin of the receptors is a woman between 18 and 29 years old in good health.

A few counts support this clonotype. J is TRBJ2-7 and V is TRBV20-1; the match to TRBD2 covers 11 bases. CDR3 length equals 15 residues. Looked up from germline, CDR1 is DFQATT and CDR2 is SNEGSKA (reference sequence). V lost 2 bases to trimming and J lost 0 bases; unmatched junction nucleotides: 3. CDR3 bases: TGCAGTGCTAGAACTAGCGGGGGTCACTCCTACGAGCAGTACTTC. Protein sequence: CSARTSGGHSYEQYF.

This clonotype was recorded at least ten times. The V call is TRBV12-3 or TRBV12-4, the J call TRBJ2-2, with TRBD1 as a possible D gene (5 bases). Trimming shortened V by 5 bases and J by 4 bases, and 17 bases separated the two germline ends. The CDR3 length is 16 residues. The CDR3 DNA reads as TGTGCCAGCAGTCCTACAGGACCTCTGGGCACCGGGGAGCTGTTTTTT. This sequence encodes CASSPTGPLGTGELFF.

The chain employs TRBV27 and TRBJ2-3; D may be TRBD1 (5 bases). There are 14 residues in the CDR3. Germline loops: CDR1 MNHEY, CDR2 SMNVEV (reference sequence). V lost 4 bases, J lost 3 bases, and 11 bases lay in between. The DNA for the CDR3 is TGTGCCAGCAGTTCGGCAGGGCGGACAGATACGCAGTATTTT. Its translation: CASSSAGRTDTQYF.

This chain links TRBV5-1 with TRBJ2-2, with 10 bases fitting TRBD2. The CDR3 contains 16 residues. CDR1 SGHRS and CDR2 YFSETQ come from the germline V gene. Trimming removed 0 bases from V and 7 bases from J; junction bases left unmatched: 6. Written as DNA, the CDR3 is TGCGCCAGCAGCTTGGCCCTAGCGGGGGAAAACGGGGAGCTGTTTTTT. This encodes CASSLALAGENGELFF.

This clonotype occurred a few times. The genes are TRBV6-2 or TRBV6-3 and TRBJ1-2; D is unresolved. Trimming left V 0 bases short and J 4 bases short, with 9 bases between. The germline V gene has CDR1 MNHEY and CDR2 SVGEGT. The CDR3 length is 14 residues. The CDR3 nucleotides read TGTGCCAGCAGTTACTCGCCACAATTCTATGGCTACACCTTC. Its protein product is CASSYSPQFYGYTF.

This clonotype was recorded many times. The CDR3 nucleotides are TGCAGCGTATCACTAGCGGGAGATGAGACCCAGTACTTC. It specifies CSVSLAGDETQYF. The rearrangement joins TRBV29-1 to TRBJ2-5; 11 positions match TRBD2. The length of the CDR3 is 13 residues. Germline V lookup: CDR1 SQVTM, CDR2 ANQGSEA. J lost 5 bases, V lost 6 bases, and 5 bases had no gene match.

This clonotype has a handful of counts. The CDR3 region is CASSSYRGDSYNEQFF. For the CDR3, the DNA is TGTGCCAGCAGTTCCTACCGGGGGGATTCCTACAATGAGCAGTTCTTC. V and J are TRBV28 and TRBJ2-1, with 7 bases that match TRBD2. The CDR3 is made up of 16 amino acids. CDR1 is MDHEN and CDR2 is SYDVKM in the germline V gene. V was clipped by 4 bases and J by 1 base; unmatched bases: 7. Combining the CDR3 with reference TRBV28 and TRBJ2-1 gives the whole variable domain DVKVTQSSRYLVKRTGEKVFLECVQDMDHENMFWYRQDPGLGLRLIYFSYDVKMKEKGDIPEGYSVSREKKERFSLILESASTNQTSMYLCASSSYRGDSYNEQFFGPGTRLTVL.